This paragraph covers one TCR beta chain sequence. The antigen remains undetermined. This sample was included in a study of T cell responses to AZD1222 COVID-19 vaccine. Overall study results and limits: Two AZD1222 doses significantly raised spike-specific TCR breadth and depth over controls. Donors, mostly white British, included more females; clonal diversity was possibly underestimated.

Between the trimmed V and J ends, which lost 6 bases and 11 bases, there was a span of 19 bases. Looked up from germline, CDR1 is MNHEY and CDR2 is SVGAGI. CDR3 length: 13 residues. The table came from immunoSEQ multiplex PCR; TCRdb's copy has only in-frame clones and leaves some out. The sample holds around 130,000 clones, about 93% seen once. This material consisted of peripheral blood, taken on day 0 of AZD1222 vaccination. The V and J genes are TRBV6-5 and TRBJ1-1; D may be TRBD1 (5 bases). The receptor was isolated from an adult in good health. CDR3 nucleotide sequence: TGTGCCAGCAGCCCGGGGACGCCGAGGGAGGCTTTCTTT. Translated: CASSPGTPREAFF.